Each of the 4 T cell receptor beta chains below was sequenced from the same sample in a study of cytomegalovirus exposure and HLA in healthy donors. The PCR made use of 60 Vbeta and 13 Jbeta primers. Libraries were prepared by immunoSEQ multiplex PCR; TCRdb keeps only in-frame clonotypes and omits some of them. In the table there are about 82,000 clones, about 80% of which are singletons. Input material: PBMCs. The source is a man aged 50 to 60 in good health and CMV-seronegative.

The chain uses TRBV5-8 and TRBJ2-7, with a tentative D call TRBD1 (7 bases). Trimming shortened V by 4 bases and J by 1 base, and 15 bases separated the two germline ends. This CDR3 has 15 amino acids. Germline V gives CDR1 SGHTS, CDR2 YDEGEE. The CDR3 sequence is CASSPRTGGSYEQYF. CDR3 DNA: TGTGCCAGCAGCCCCCGGACAGGAGGGTCCTACGAGCAGTACTTC.

This clone was seen a single time. The chain carries TRBV30 and TRBJ1-2; D is uncertain. CDR1 and CDR2 (germline): GTSNPN, SVGIG (reference sequence). The V and J ends lost 2 bases and 4 bases respectively, with 5 bases between them. This CDR3 contains 11 residues. The CDR3 loop reads CAWSNSYGYTF. CDR3 nucleotide sequence: TGTGCCTGGAGTAACAGCTATGGCTACACCTTC.

The chain carries TRBV25-1 and TRBJ1-4; no clear D. The CDR3 contains 17 residues. V was shortened by 2 bases and J by 7 bases, with 20 bases between the two germline ends. CDR1 is MGHDK, CDR2 SYGVNS, per germline. The DNA for the CDR3 is TGTGCCAGCAGTGAAGGTGCCCAAGGATTGGGCCTTGAAAAACTGTTTTTT. Translated: CASSEGAQGLGLEKLFF.

The chain carries TRBV27 and TRBJ1-3, with D perhaps matching TRBD1 (5 bases). Deletions cut 2 bases from V and 4 bases from J, with 12 bases between. The CDR3 extends over 15 amino acids. CDR1 is MNHEY and CDR2 is SMNVEV in the germline V gene (reference sequence). The CDR3 reads CASSLEYRRGNTIYF. CDR3 in DNA: TGTGCCAGCAGTTTAGAGTACAGGCGAGGAAACACCATATATTTT.